This T cell receptor (beta chain) comes out of a study of T cell responses to AZD1222 COVID-19 vaccine (dated by TCRdb to the early 2020s). In terms of the full investigation: TCR sequencing covered more than 230 trial participants: nearly 210 given two doses of AZD1222 and about 26 given two doses of MenACWY control vaccine. Trial participants were enrolled into age subgroups of 18-55, 56-69 and 70-plus years, which contained approximately 150, 30 and 60 TCR-sequenced participants, respectively. Broader findings and caveats from the paper: Only five to seven AZD1222 recipients were SARS-CoV-2 seropositive at baseline, limiting conclusions about previously exposed vaccinees. Participants were mostly white British and included more females than males, and it was suggested by the authors that clonal diversity may have been underestimated. Epitopes outside the regions mutated in the B.1.351 and B.1.1.7 variants were reportedly recognized by nearly half of the unique spike-specific TCRs. A significant rise in spike-specific TCR breadth and depth was observed after two AZD1222 doses relative to day 0 and relative to MenACWY recipients. The 56-69-year group was small, and its depth increase did not reach significance, likely because of low power. The whole spike protein was spanned by vaccine-associated CD4 TCRs, and dominant responses were seen in regions 160-218 and 743-854. Because no samples from the day 14 peak response were available, repertoires could be characterized only after the peak T cell response.

Of note for this clone: The antigen it binds to is not known. Base qualities are not recorded, but no much larger clone differs from it by a single base.

The CDR3 holds 16 amino acids from the cysteine to the phenylalanine. Just the 48-base CDR3 DNA is kept, in frame starting at base 1. CDR1 SGHNT and CDR2 YYREEE were looked up in the germline V gene (reference sequence). Trimming leaves V shorter by 6 bases and J shorter by 2 bases, with the junction holding 14 bases beyond the gene matches. The CDR3 regions of human TCRbeta chains were analyzed by immunosequencing. In the original analysis: Repertoire TCRs were checked for matches against a reference library of SARS-CoV-2-specific TCRs that had been generated using the MIRA antigen-specificity platform. Breadth was defined as the fraction of unique TCRs that were SARS-CoV-2-associated, and depth was defined as the fraction of total T cells that were SARS-CoV-2-associated. Each spike-specific TCR was assigned to its reactive spike region and to a CD4 or CD8 class using the MIRA data. Log10-transformed breadth and depth values were compared by one-way ANOVA with Sidak's multiple comparisons tests. This is the immuneACCESS table as TCRdb keeps it, with only in-frame sequences that have V and J called. A part of the clones is gone; compared with another copy, unresolved V genes explain less than half, and the rest is unexplained. For V, J and clone size, that table is used; D and trimming come from the DNA. The sample profile shows fewer than 150,000 clones; 89% of them were found once. The ten largest clones capture about 9.9% of the sample.

The sample's time point label, in plain terms: about 28 days (+/-7) after the second vaccine dose. AZD1222 recipients given second doses at about 4 weeks or at about 12 weeks were pooled, since spike-specific TCR depth and breadth were not found to differ between the two schedules. The vaccinee samples were drawn from two UK trials, COV001 and COV002, one of which was a single-blind randomized controlled phase 2/3 trial testing AZD1222 (ChAdOx1 nCoV-19) in healthy adults. Trial participant PBMC samples were collected at day 0 and day 28 after the second dose for TCRbeta chain sequencing. Sequenced material: peripheral blood, taken 28 days after the second AZD1222 dose. This chain joins TRBV5-4 to TRBJ2-7; 7 junctional bases match TRBD1. The clonotype was recovered from an adult who received the AZD1222 COVID-19 vaccine. This receptor carries the CDR3 CASKKAGTASTYEQYF. In nucleotides, the sequence is TGTGCCAGCAAAAAAGCCGGGACAGCCAGTACCTACGAGCAGTACTTC.